Below, 20 T cell receptor beta chains from the same sample are listed, as sequenced in a study of T cell responses to AZD1222 COVID-19 vaccine. The method was immunoSEQ multiplex PCR; TCRdb's version includes in-frame clones alone and lacks a portion of them. This table holds some 170,000 clones, roughly 92% found once. Here the sequenced sample was peripheral blood, taken 28 days after the second AZD1222 dose. Receptors originate from an adult who received the AZD1222 COVID-19 vaccine.

This clone was seen a single time. This chain connects TRBV6-5 to TRBJ1-2, with D perhaps TRBD1 (5 bases). The CDR3 length is 16 residues. Germline loops: CDR1 MNHEY, CDR2 SVGAGI. V dropped 2 bases and J dropped 8 bases, with 21 bases sitting between them. CDR3 sequence reads: CASSYETGPSTGGYTF. Here the CDR3 DNA reads TGTGCCAGCAGTTACGAAACAGGCCCCTCGACGGGGGGCTACACCTTC.

The rearrangement links TRBV6-2 or TRBV6-3 to TRBJ2-7; D call uncertain. The CDR3 totals 12 residues. V was trimmed by 5 bases and J by 9 bases, leaving 14 bases between them. CDR1 and CDR2 (germline): MNHEY, SVGEGT. CDR3 sequence reads: CASSQNAAAQYF. The CDR3 nucleotides read TGTGCCAGCAGTCAAAACGCGGCGGCGCAGTACTTC.

This chain uses TRBV4-1 with TRBJ1-1; TRBD1 is a possible D gene (5 bases). Per germline, CDR1 MGHRA and CDR2 YSYEKL. Trimming shortened V by 0 bases and J by 2 bases, and 13 bases separated the two germline ends. The CDR3 is 16 residues long. CDR3 loop: CASSQEPGRINTEAFF. Here the CDR3 DNA reads TGCGCCAGCAGCCAAGAACCGGGACGGATTAACACTGAAGCTTTCTTT.

The V and J genes are TRBV19 and TRBJ1-5; weak D call: TRBD1 (6 bases). Germline CDR1 is LNHDA and CDR2 is SQIVND (reference sequence). The V end was cut by 3 bases, the J end by 6 bases, with 12 bases between. The CDR3 extends over 14 amino acids. CDR3 nucleotides: TGTGCCAGTAGTATCGTGGGGGCAGGTCAGCCCCAGCATTTT. It encodes CASSIVGAGQPQHF.

The chain couples TRBV5-6 to TRBJ2-3; 10 bases agree with TRBD1. Trimming cost V 4 bases and J 11 bases; bases outside gene matches: 10. Germline CDR1 and CDR2: SGHDT and YYEEEE. CDR3 length: 14 amino acids. CDR3 sequence reads: CASSVGQGGIGQYF. CDR3 DNA: TGTGCCAGCAGCGTCGGACAGGGGGGGATTGGGCAGTATTTT.

This rearrangement joins TRBV19 to TRBJ2-5, with D possibly matching TRBD2 (6 bases). The CDR3 is 14 amino acids. The germline V gene encodes CDR1 LNHDA and CDR2 SQIVND (reference sequence). V lost 9 bases and J 5 bases, leaving 19 bases between the germline ends. CDR3 DNA sequence: TGTGCCAGCTCAAACATGGGACTGCGGGAGACCCAGTACTTC. It translates to CASSNMGLRETQYF.

This CDR3 is CAIDPGLSNQPQHF. CDR3 nucleotides: TGTGCCATTGACCCAGGGCTTAGCAATCAGCCCCAGCATTTT. The rearrangement links TRBV6-5 to TRBJ1-5; weak D call: TRBD1 (5 bases). This CDR3 spans 14 amino acids. Germline CDR1 MNHEY, CDR2 SVGAGI. V gave up 10 bases and J gave up 0 bases, with 13 bases separating them.

The chain recombines TRBV18 with TRBJ2-6, with unresolved D. Trimming left V 6 bases short and J 3 bases short, with 15 bases between. CDR3 length: 16 amino acids. Germline V gene sequence: CDR1 KGHSH, CDR2 LQKENI. CDR3 in amino acids: CASSLFNVGGANVLTF. In DNA, the CDR3 is TGTGCCAGCTCTCTCTTCAACGTAGGTGGGGCCAACGTCCTGACTTTC.

The chain has TRBV6-5 and TRBJ1-1, with 7 bases fitting TRBD1. V shed 6 bases, J shed 5 bases, and the junction held 12 bases outside the gene matches. CDR3 length: 15 amino acids. Germline assignment: CDR1 MNHEY and CDR2 SVGAGI. The CDR3 here is CASRSRQGSGTEAFF. The DNA of the CDR3 is TGTGCCAGCAGGTCCAGACAGGGATCCGGGACTGAAGCTTTCTTT.

V gene TRBV9 combines with J gene TRBJ2-7; 10 positions match TRBD2. This CDR3 comprises 16 residues. The germline V gene has CDR1 SGDLS and CDR2 YYNGEE. J lost 5 bases, V lost 0 bases, and 8 bases had no gene match. CDR3 nucleotide sequence: TGTGCCAGCAGCGTAGGGCTAGCGGGGGCAGAGCACGAGCAGTACTTC. Its protein product is CASSVGLAGAEHEQYF.

The CDR3 sequence is CASSPRDRSYNEQFF. The CDR3, as DNA: TGTGCCAGCAGCCCTCGGGACAGGTCCTACAATGAGCAGTTCTTC. The genes are TRBV9 and TRBJ2-1, with 8 bases matching TRBD1. This CDR3 is 15 amino acids long. Trimming at V came to 4 bases and at J to 1 base, leaving 4 bases not matched to a gene. Germline V CDR1 and CDR2: SGDLS, YYNGEE.

The chain employs TRBV6-5 and TRBJ1-3; D is unresolved. CDR1 and CDR2 (germline): MNHEY, SVGAGI. This CDR3 contains 13 residues. Trimming shortened V by 11 bases and J by 3 bases, and 14 bases separated the two germline ends. Written as DNA, the CDR3 is TGTGCCTCCACGACGGGTAGTGGAAACACCATATATTTT. It translates to CASTTGSGNTIYF.

This chain uses TRBV7-9 with TRBJ1-2; TRBD1 might be the D (6 bases). The ends were cut back, 3 bases at V and 7 bases at J, with 15 bases in the middle. The CDR3 runs 14 residues. Germline V lookup: CDR1 SEHNR, CDR2 FQNEAQ (reference sequence). CDR3 nucleotides: TGTGCCAGCAGCTTTAATACAGGGTCGGGTGGCTACACCTTC. Amino acids: CASSFNTGSGGYTF.

This chain connects TRBV6-5 to TRBJ2-5; 8 positions match TRBD1. This CDR3 is 15 amino acids long. Germline CDR1 and CDR2: MNHEY and SVGAGI. V lost 7 bases and J lost 5; bases outside the gene matches: 12. In DNA, the CDR3 is TGTGCCAGCAATACCGGCGGCGGGACAGGCGAGACCCAGTACTTC. Protein: CASNTGGGTGETQYF.

V and J are TRBV6-5 and TRBJ2-3; the match to TRBD2 covers 10 bases. V shed 6 bases and J 5 bases; nucleotides not matched to a gene: 8. Germline V gene lookup returns CDR1 MNHEY and CDR2 SVGAGI. The CDR3 spans 15 residues. The CDR3 region is CASRIGLAEGDTQYF. Written as DNA, the CDR3 is TGTGCCAGCAGGATAGGACTAGCGGAGGGAGATACGCAGTATTTT.

The chain has TRBV5-8 and TRBJ2-2; D ambiguous. The V end was cut by 0 bases, the J end by 5 bases, with 5 bases between. In germline, CDR1 is SGHTS, CDR2 YDEGEE. The CDR3 totals 13 residues. CDR3 bases: TGTGCCAGCAGCTTGGTTAGGACCGGGGAGCTGTTTTTT. Protein: CASSLVRTGELFF.

The chain is built from TRBV4-1 and TRBJ2-2, with D maybe TRBD2 (5 bases). Germline CDR1 is MGHRA and CDR2 is YSYEKL. V gave up 2 bases and J gave up 5 bases, with 15 bases separating them. CDR3 length: 16 amino acids. CDR3 region: CASSQWASSGTGELFF. The DNA of the CDR3 is TGCGCCAGCAGCCAATGGGCAAGCTCGGGGACCGGGGAGCTGTTTTTT.

The CDR3 is CASSLVTLNTGELFF. CDR3 nucleotide sequence: TGCGCCAGCAGCTTGGTTACATTGAACACCGGGGAGCTGTTTTTT. The chain couples TRBV5-1 to TRBJ2-2; D ambiguous. This CDR3 region has 15 residues. CDR1 is SGHRS and CDR2 is YFSETQ in the germline V gene. V was trimmed by 0 bases and J by 1 base, leaving 7 bases between them.

The J gene is TRBJ1-2, the V gene TRBV6-5; TRBD1 matches 7 bases. The length of the CDR3 is 16 residues. J lost 5 bases, V lost 4 bases, and 13 bases had no gene match. The germline CDR1 and CDR2 sequences are MNHEY and SVGAGI. The CDR3 DNA sequence: TGTGCCAGCAGTTCATCCTTGGACAGGAACATGTATGGCTACACCTTC. The encoded protein is CASSSSLDRNMYGYTF.

This clone occurred a few times. The chain combines TRBV19 with TRBJ1-2; D ambiguous. The V end lost 3 bases, the J end lost 5 bases, and 13 bases lay between the germline ends. This CDR3 has 14 amino acids. CDR1 is LNHDA and CDR2 is SQIVND in the germline V gene (reference sequence). The CDR3 is CASSISPYLYGYTF. The CDR3 coding sequence is TGTGCCAGTAGTATTTCTCCGTACCTATATGGCTACACCTTC.